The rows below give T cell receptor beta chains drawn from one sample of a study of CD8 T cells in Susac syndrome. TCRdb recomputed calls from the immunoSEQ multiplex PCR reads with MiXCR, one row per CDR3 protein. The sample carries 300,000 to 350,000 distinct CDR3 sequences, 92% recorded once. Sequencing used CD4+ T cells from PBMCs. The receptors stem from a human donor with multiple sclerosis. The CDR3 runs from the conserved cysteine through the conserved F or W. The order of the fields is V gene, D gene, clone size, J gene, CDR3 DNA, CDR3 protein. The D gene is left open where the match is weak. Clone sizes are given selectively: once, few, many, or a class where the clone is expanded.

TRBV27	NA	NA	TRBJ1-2	TGTGCCAGCAGACGGGACTCCTTTAACTATGGCTACACCTTC	CASRRDSFNYGYTF
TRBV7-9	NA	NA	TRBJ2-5	TGTGCCAGCAGCTTAGATCGGTCCCGGGAGACCCAGTACTTC	CASSLDRSRETQYF
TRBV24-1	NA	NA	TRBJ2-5	TGTGCCACCAGTGATCCTTCGAGCCCGGGGGAACGAGAGACCCAGTACTTC	CATSDPSSPGERETQYF
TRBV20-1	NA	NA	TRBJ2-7	TGCAGTGCTGGGGCTAGCTCAGGAGAGCAGTACTTC	CSAGASSGEQYF
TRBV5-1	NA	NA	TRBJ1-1	TGCGCCAGCAGCTTGAGTCCGCCACTGAACACTGAAGCTTTCTTT	CASSLSPPLNTEAFF
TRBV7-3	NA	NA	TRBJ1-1	TGTGCCAGCAGCTTAATTTGGCATCTGAACACTGAAGCTTTCTTT	CASSLIWHLNTEAFF
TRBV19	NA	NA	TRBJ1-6	TGTGCCAGTAATCCGACAGGCACACCCTATAATTCACCCCTCCACTTT	CASNPTGTPYNSPLHF
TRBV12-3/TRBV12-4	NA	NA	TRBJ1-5	TGTGCCAGCAGTCCCAGATCGGGTTTCGAGGGCAATCAGCCCCAGCATTTT	CASSPRSGFEGNQPQHF
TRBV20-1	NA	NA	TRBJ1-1	TGCAGTGCTAGTGTGGTACGGGGGCGGGTGAACACTGAAGCTTTCTTT	CSASVVRGRVNTEAFF
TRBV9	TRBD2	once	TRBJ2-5	TGTGCCAGCAGCGTAGCGGCTAGCGGGTCCCAAGAGACCCAGTACTTC	CASSVAASGSQETQYF
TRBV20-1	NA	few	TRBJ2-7	TGCAGTGCTAGAGTTCAGGTCGGCGAGCAGTACTTC	CSARVQVGEQYF
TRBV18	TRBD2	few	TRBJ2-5	TGTGCCAGCTCACCACTAGCGGGGGTTCAAGAGACCCAGTACTTC	CASSPLAGVQETQYF
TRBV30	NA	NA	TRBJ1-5	TGTGCCTGGAGTGTGGGTCGGTTGGATCAGCCCCAGCATTTT	CAWSVGRLDQPQHF
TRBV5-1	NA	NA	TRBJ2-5	TGCGCCAGCAGCTTGAATTTAGGGAGTCGCGAGACCCAGTACTTC	CASSLNLGSRETQYF
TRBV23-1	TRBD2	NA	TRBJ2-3	TGCGCCAGCAGACTAGCGGGGGGCCGTTTCGGCACAGATACGCAGTATTTT	CASRLAGGRFGTDTQYF
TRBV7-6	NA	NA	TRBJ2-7	TGTGCCAGCAGCCGGGGTACGGGCGAGCAGTACTTC	CASSRGTGEQYF
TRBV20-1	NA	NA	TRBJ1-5	TGCAGTGCTAGGGCGGCTCTAGGATCTAGCAATCAGCCCCAGCATTTT	CSARAALGSSNQPQHF
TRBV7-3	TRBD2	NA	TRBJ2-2	TGTGCCAGCAGCTTACACCCATCCGGGACTAGAGACACCGGGGAGCTGTTTTTT	CASSLHPSGTRDTGELFF
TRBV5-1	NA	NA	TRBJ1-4	TGCGCCAGCAGCTCCACGGGGGAGACCGGAGAAAAACTGTTTTTT	CASSSTGETGEKLFF
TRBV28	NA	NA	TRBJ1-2	TGTGCCAGCAGTGGGCGACAGGCCGCGGGGGGCTACACCTTC	CASSGRQAAGGYTF
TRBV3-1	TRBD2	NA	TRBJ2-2	TGTGCCAGCAGCCAACCCCGGGGGGAGAACACCGGGGAGCTGTTTTTT	CASSQPRGENTGELFF
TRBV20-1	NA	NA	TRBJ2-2	TGCAGTGCTAGAGGTCCGAACACCGGGGAGCTGTTTTTT	CSARGPNTGELFF
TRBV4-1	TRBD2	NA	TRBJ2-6	TGCGCCAGCAGCCTCCGAGGTTTAGCGGGAGCTGGGGCCAACGTCCTGACTTTC	CASSLRGLAGAGANVLTF
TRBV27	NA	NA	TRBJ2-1	TGTGCCAGCAGCTTAACCGGATCTGAGCAGTTCTTC	CASSLTGSEQFF
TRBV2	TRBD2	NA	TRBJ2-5	TGTGCCAGCAGAGCTGTAAGACTAGCGGGGGGATCAGGAGAGACCCAGTACTTC	CASRAVRLAGGSGETQYF
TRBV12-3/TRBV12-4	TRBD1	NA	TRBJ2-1	TGTGCCAGCCGCGGACAGGTGGGAATAGGGGACAATGAGCAGTTCTTC	CASRGQVGIGDNEQFF
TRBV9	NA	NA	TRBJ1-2	TGTGCCAGCAGCGTATTTGGCCACCAAAATTATGGCTACACCTTC	CASSVFGHQNYGYTF
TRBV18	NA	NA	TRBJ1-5	TGTGCCAGCTCACGGGATGGGATTCAGCCCCAGCATTTT	CASSRDGIQPQHF
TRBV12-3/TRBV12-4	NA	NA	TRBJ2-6	TGTGCCAGCAGTTGGCGACTCACGAGCTCTGGGGCCAACGTCCTGACTTTC	CASSWRLTSSGANVLTF
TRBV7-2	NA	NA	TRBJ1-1	TGTGCCAGCAGCCCCGTGCGGCAGGAAGCTTTCTTT	CASSPVRQEAFF
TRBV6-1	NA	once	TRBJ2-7	TGTGCCAGCAGTGAACTGGGGACCCCCTACGAGCAGTACTTC	CASSELGTPYEQYF
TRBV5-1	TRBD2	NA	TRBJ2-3	TGCGCCAGCAGCTTGGAGGCGGGGGGGCCCGTAGATACGCAGTATTTT	CASSLEAGGPVDTQYF
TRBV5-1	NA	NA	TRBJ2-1	TGCGCCAGCAGCACGGAGTACAATGAGCAGTTCTTC	CASSTEYNEQFF
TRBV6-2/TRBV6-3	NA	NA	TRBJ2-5	TGTGCCAGCACCCAAGGGGAGACCCAGTACTTC	CASTQGETQYF
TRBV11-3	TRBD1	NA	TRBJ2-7	TGTGCCAGCAGCTTAGTTAGGGACAGCAGCTCCTACGAGCAGTACTTC	CASSLVRDSSSYEQYF
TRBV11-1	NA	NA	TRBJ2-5	TGTGCCAGCAGCTTCCTGGTTAGCAGCGAGACCCAGTACTTC	CASSFLVSSETQYF
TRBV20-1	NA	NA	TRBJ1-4	TGCAGTGCTAGTAGCAGGTTTAATGAAAAACTGTTTTTT	CSASSRFNEKLFF
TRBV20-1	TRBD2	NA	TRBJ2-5	TGCAGTGCTAGCGGTCTAGCGGGCAAGCGGGAAGAGACCCAGTACTTC	CSASGLAGKREETQYF
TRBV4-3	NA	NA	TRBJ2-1	TGCGCCAGCAGCCAAGTCCCCCACAATGAGCAGTTCTTC	CASSQVPHNEQFF
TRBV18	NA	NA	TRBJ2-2	TGTGCCAGCTCACCATCGAGCGCCGGGGAGCTGTTTTTT	CASSPSSAGELFF
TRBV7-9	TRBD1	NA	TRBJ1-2	TGTGCCAGCAGCACCACAGGGGGCGGACGCTATGGCTACACCTTC	CASSTTGGGRYGYTF
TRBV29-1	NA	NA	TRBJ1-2	TGCAGCGTCGGGTCCTACTATGGCTACACCTTC	CSVGSYYGYTF
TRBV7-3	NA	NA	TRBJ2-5	TGTGCCAGCAGCTTGAGAGGGGTCGACCAAGAGACCCAGTACTTC	CASSLRGVDQETQYF
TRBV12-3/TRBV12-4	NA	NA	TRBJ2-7	TGTGCCAGCAGTTCATCAGGAACCTACGAGCAGTACTTC	CASSSSGTYEQYF
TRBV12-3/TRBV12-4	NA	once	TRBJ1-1	TGTGCCAGCAGTTCCAAGAACACTGAAGCTTTCTTT	CASSSKNTEAFF
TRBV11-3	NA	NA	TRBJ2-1	TGTGCCAGCAGCTTAGTTCCGGACGGTAACAATGAGCAGTTCTTC	CASSLVPDGNNEQFF
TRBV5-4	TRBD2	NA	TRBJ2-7	TGTGCCAGCAGCCTGAGAGCGGGGGATCCCTACGAGCAGTACTTC	CASSLRAGDPYEQYF
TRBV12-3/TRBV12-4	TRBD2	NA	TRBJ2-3	TGTGCCAGCAGTTTTGGACTAGCTGGGGCAACTAGCACAGATACGCAGTATTTT	CASSFGLAGATSTDTQYF
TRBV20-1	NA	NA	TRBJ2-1	TGCAGTGCTCTAAAAGCGAATGCCGGCAATGAGCAGTTCTTC	CSALKANAGNEQFF
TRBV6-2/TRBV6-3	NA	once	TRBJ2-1	TGTGCCACCTCTTCGCCCCCCCCTACCTACAATGAGCAGTTCTTC	CATSSPPPTYNEQFF
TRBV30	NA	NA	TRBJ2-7	TGTGCCTGGGCTTCCGGGCCCTACGAGCAGTACTTC	CAWASGPYEQYF
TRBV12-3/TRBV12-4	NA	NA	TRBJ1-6	TGTGCCAGCAGTTTGAGTGGGGTTAGGAATTCACCCCTCCACTTT	CASSLSGVRNSPLHF
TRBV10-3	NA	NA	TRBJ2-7	TGTGCCATCCGCCGACAAATGGGCGACTACGAGCAGTACTTC	CAIRRQMGDYEQYF
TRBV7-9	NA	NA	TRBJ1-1	TGTGCCAGCAGCTTAGTTCAGTCCCCGAGCACTGAAGCTTTCTTT	CASSLVQSPSTEAFF